In its sample, the clone carrying this TCR beta chain was seen a few times. Its target is not known. The V and J ends lost 4 bases and 3 bases respectively, with 9 bases between them. CDR3 length equals 13 residues. Germline lookup yields CDR1 LGHDT and CDR2 YNNKEL (reference sequence). This specimen belongs to a study of T cell responses to AZD1222 COVID-19 vaccine. At the level of the study: Samples with a second dose at about 4 or about 12 weeks were pooled together. Broader study findings: Seropositivity was recorded at baseline in only six AZD1222 recipients. Clonal diversity was possibly underestimated; the donors were predominantly white British and more often female. Sampled repertoires all dated from after the peak T cell response.

Method: immunoSEQ multiplex PCR; TCRdb's copy keeps in-frame clones and lacks some. Of 75,000 to 100,000 clones detected, approximately 83% appear once; the ten largest clones hold about 6%. The receptor was isolated from an adult in good health. The source was peripheral blood, collected on day 0 of AZD1222 vaccination. The chain has TRBV3-1 (or the pseudogene TRBV3-2) and TRBJ1-1; possible D gene TRBD1, 5 bases. CDR3 amino acids: CASSLGTDTEAFF. In DNA form, the CDR3 reads TGTGCCAGCAGCCTTGGGACGGACACTGAAGCTTTCTTT.